This T cell receptor beta chain was found in a study of OX40 agonist ivuxolimab in advanced cancers. The data were produced by immunoSEQ multiplex PCR, yet TCRdb's version contains in-frame clones alone and is incomplete. This sample yields roughly 77,000 clones, of which 85% to 95% are seen a single time; approximately 10% belongs to the top ten. The V segment lost 2 bases and the J segment 1 base; nucleotides outside the gene matches: 1. This CDR3 has 15 residues. Germline V gene lookup returns CDR1 MNHNY and CDR2 SVGAGI (reference sequence). Specimen: CD4+ or CD8+ T cells sorted from blood, collected in a trial of the OX40 agonist ivuxolimab. The sequence came from an adult with an advanced solid tumor such as melanoma, head and neck, liver or kidney cancer. The rearrangement joins TRBV6-6 to TRBJ2-3, with TRBD2 matching over 9 bases. The CDR3 spells CASSYVAGGTDTQYF. The DNA of the CDR3 is TGTGCCAGCAGTTACGTAGCGGGGGGCACAGATACGCAGTATTTT.